Presented here are 32 T cell receptor beta chains from one specimen sequenced in a study of CD8 T cells in Susac syndrome. Reverse transcription of about 0.45 to 1 ug RNA was performed with random hexamers. TCRdb re-called the immunoSEQ multiplex PCR reads through MiXCR, storing one row per CDR3 protein. The sample carries more than 150,000 distinct CDR3 sequences, around 95% recorded once. Specimen: CD4+ T cells from PBMCs. The source of these receptors is a human donor in good health.

There are a few counts of this clonotype. The chain uses TRBV11-2 and TRBJ2-5, with D maybe TRBD2 (6 bases). V lost 5 bases, J lost 5 bases, and 15 bases lay in between. Germline loops: CDR1 SGHAT, CDR2 FQNNGV. The CDR3 runs 14 residues. CDR3 DNA: TGTGCCAGCAGCCCGCTAGCGATACAGGAGACCCAGTACTTC. Its protein product is CASSPLAIQETQYF.

The V gene is TRBV5-1, the J gene TRBJ2-7; 10 bases match TRBD1. From germline, CDR1 is SGHRS and CDR2 YFSETQ. V was clipped by 3 bases and J by 5 bases; unmatched bases: 5. The CDR3 length is 14 residues. The CDR3 bases are TGCGCCAGCAGCTGGGACAGGGGTTCCCACGAGCAGTACTTC. Translated: CASSWDRGSHEQYF.

The chain is built from TRBV28 and TRBJ2-1; TRBD2 agrees at 8 bases. Germline V gene lookup returns CDR1 MDHEN and CDR2 SYDVKM. With 8 bases clipped from V and 6 bases from J, the junction kept 12 bases outside the gene matches. This CDR3 has 15 amino acids. CDR3 sequence: CASGLFAGGLNEQFF. CDR3 nucleotide sequence: TGTGCCAGCGGGTTGTTTGCGGGGGGACTCAATGAGCAGTTCTTC.

The rearrangement joins TRBV20-1 to TRBJ1-2; D unresolved. V dropped 3 bases and J dropped 0 bases, with 14 bases sitting between them. The CDR3 consists of 15 residues. Germline CDR1 and CDR2: DFQATT and SNEGSKA (reference sequence). As DNA, the CDR3 is TGCAGTGCTAGTCCTGCAGATTTAGCTAACTATGGCTACACCTTC. Translated, it gives CSASPADLANYGYTF.

This clonotype was found once. V usage is TRBV20-1 and J usage is TRBJ2-3; tentatively, D is TRBD2 (5 bases). CDR3 length: 14 residues. Trimming took 0 bases from V and 6 from J, leaving 13 bases between them. Germline V lookup: CDR1 DFQATT, CDR2 SNEGSKA (reference sequence). The CDR3 DNA sequence: TGCAGTGCTAGAGAGGGTTACTCGGGGGATACGCAGTATTTT. Translating it yields CSAREGYSGDTQYF.

The chain links TRBV9 to TRBJ2-3; 7 bases align to TRBD2. The germline V gene has CDR1 SGDLS and CDR2 YYNGEE. V gave up 6 bases and J gave up 1 base; unmatched junction bases: 2. The CDR3 is 13 residues long. CDR3 amino acids: CASMGGGTDTQYF. CDR3 nucleotides: TGTGCCAGCATGGGGGGGGGCACAGATACGCAGTATTTT.

In DNA form, the CDR3 reads TGTGCCAGCATTCCCAAAAGTTCCTATCAAGGGGAAAACATTCAGTACTTC. It translates to CASIPKSSYQGENIQYF. The J gene is TRBJ2-4, the V gene TRBV6-1, with D possibly matching TRBD1 (5 bases). The CDR3 sequence is 17 residues long. V was clipped by 7 bases and J by 5 bases, with 24 bases between them. Germline CDR1 is MNHNS and CDR2 is SASEGT.

This chain joins TRBV24-1 and TRBJ1-2; 9 bases fit TRBD1. With 4 bases clipped from V and 5 bases from J, the junction kept 1 base outside the gene matches. This CDR3 is built from 13 residues. CDR1 and CDR2 from the germline V gene are KGHDR and SFDVKD. The chain's CDR3 is CATSEGTGYGYTF. As DNA, the CDR3 is TGTGCCACCAGTGAAGGGACAGGGTATGGCTACACCTTC.

The CDR3 nucleotides are TGTGCCAGCCATGAGGGGATCCCCTCCTACGAGCAGTACTTC. This sequence encodes CASHEGIPSYEQYF. The J gene is TRBJ2-7, the V gene TRBV2; D may match TRBD1 or TRBD2 (5 bases each). V shed 8 bases and J shed 0 bases, with 14 bases lying between them. The germline CDR1 and CDR2 sequences are SNHLY and FYNNEI. The CDR3 covers 14 residues. Based on the CDR3 plus reference TRBV2 and TRBJ2-7, the full variable domain is EPEVTQTPSHQVTQMGQEVILRCVPISNHLYFYWYRQILGQKVEFLVSFYNNEISEKSEIFDDQFSVERPDGSNFTLKIRSTKLEDSAMYFCASHEGIPSYEQYFGPGTRLTVT.

The chain joins TRBV27 to TRBJ2-3; D gene uncertain. V was cut by 6 bases and J by 6 bases, with 16 bases left in between. The CDR3 is made up of 14 amino acids. Germline CDR1 and CDR2: MNHEY and SMNVEV (reference sequence). The CDR3: CASSRPRLGDTQYF. CDR3 bases: TGTGCCAGCAGCCGCCCGCGTCTAGGGGATACGCAGTATTTT.

The chain employs TRBV15 and TRBJ1-5; D gene unclear. The germline CDR1 and CDR2 sequences are LNHNV and YYDKDF (reference sequence). The CDR3 has 13 amino acids. V lost 5 bases, J lost 3 bases, and 8 bases lay in between. The CDR3 region is CATSQGLNQPQHF. CDR3 nucleotides: TGTGCCACCAGCCAAGGGCTCAATCAGCCCCAGCATTTT.

The genes are TRBV6-5 and TRBJ1-2; 7 bases align to TRBD1. The germline CDR1 and CDR2 sequences are MNHEY and SVGAGI. Germline trimming cut 6 bases from V and 3 bases from J; bases unmatched to any gene: 4. This CDR3 has 13 residues. DNA of the CDR3: TGTGCCAGCAGAACAACAGGGGACTATGGCTACACCTTC. It specifies CASRTTGDYGYTF.

The chain links TRBV20-1 to TRBJ1-1; D perhaps matches TRBD1 (5 bases). V lost 5 bases to trimming and J lost 5 bases, with 15 bases between them. The V gene's germline CDR1 is DFQATT and CDR2 SNEGSKA (reference sequence). The CDR3 runs to 13 residues. The CDR3, as DNA: TGCAGTGCTTCGTCTGTGGCAGGGACTGAAGCTTTCTTT. Translated, it gives CSASSVAGTEAFF.

The rearrangement uses TRBV4-2 and TRBJ2-5; D may be TRBD1 or TRBD2 (5 bases each). V lost 4 bases and J lost 5, with 17 bases in between. The V gene's germline CDR1 is LGHNA and CDR2 YNFKEQ. The length of the CDR3 is 15 residues. The CDR3 bases are TGTGCCAGCAGCCTCCAAGGGGACCGCGGGGAGACCCAGTACTTC. Its protein is CASSLQGDRGETQYF.

The table lists this clonotype with a count of one. The chain links TRBV6-6 to TRBJ1-2; 8 bases fit TRBD1. The CDR3 runs to 12 residues. Germline assignment: CDR1 MNHNY and CDR2 SVGAGI (reference sequence). V was clipped by 6 bases and J by 8 bases; unmatched bases: 5. CDR3 nucleotide sequence: TGTGCCAGCAGAATAACAGGGGGAGGCTACACCTTC. As protein: CASRITGGGYTF.

The chain links TRBV30 to TRBJ2-7; D might be TRBD2 (5 bases). Trimming left V 3 bases short and J 3 bases short, with 21 bases between. The length of the CDR3 is 16 residues. From germline, CDR1 is GTSNPN and CDR2 SVGIG (reference sequence). The CDR3 sequence: CAWRIRGARGSYEQYF. Written as DNA, the CDR3 is TGTGCCTGGAGAATTCGGGGAGCGCGAGGAAGCTACGAGCAGTACTTC.

The genes are TRBV20-1 and TRBJ2-5; a weak D match, TRBD1 (6 bases). Trimming stripped 4 bases from V and 5 bases from J, with 17 bases between. The germline CDR1 and CDR2 sequences are DFQATT and SNEGSKA (reference sequence). The CDR3 extends over 14 amino acids. The CDR3 region is CSANKQGAPETQYF. CDR3 coding DNA: TGCAGTGCTAATAAACAGGGCGCTCCTGAGACCCAGTACTTC.

This clonotype was picked up a small number of times. The V and J genes are TRBV27 and TRBJ2-7; D is unclear. Germline V gene lookup returns CDR1 MNHEY and CDR2 SMNVEV (reference sequence). This CDR3 is built from 11 residues. The V end was cut by 4 bases, the J end by 2 bases, with 3 bases between. For the CDR3, the DNA is TGTGCCAGCAGTTCAACCTACGAGCAGTACTTC. Residues: CASSSTYEQYF.

The rearrangement links TRBV20-1 to TRBJ2-5; D ambiguous. There are 14 residues in the CDR3. Germline CDR1 reads DFQATT; CDR2 reads SNEGSKA (reference sequence). Trimming removed 3 bases from V and 4 bases from J, with 15 bases in between. The CDR3 DNA reads as TGCAGTGCTAGCGCGGACGGAAGGAGAGAGACCCAGTACTTC. Protein: CSASADGRRETQYF.

The chain combines TRBV9 with TRBJ2-3; D may be TRBD1 or TRBD2 (6 bases each). Trimming removed 0 bases at V and 0 bases at J, with 14 bases between. The CDR3 loop spans 17 amino acids. CDR1 is SGDLS, CDR2 YYNGEE, per germline. The CDR3 loop reads CASSVERGVESTDTQYF. The DNA of the CDR3 is TGTGCCAGCAGCGTAGAGAGGGGGGTGGAAAGCACAGATACGCAGTATTTT.

V gene TRBV29-1 combines with J gene TRBJ2-3, with 7 bases that match TRBD2. J lost 0 bases, V lost 4 bases, and 4 bases had no gene match. Germline CDR1 reads SQVTM; CDR2 reads ANQGSEA. The CDR3 loop spans 14 amino acids. The CDR3 reads CSVGGGTSTDTQYF. Here the CDR3 DNA reads TGCAGCGTTGGCGGGGGTACTAGCACAGATACGCAGTATTTT.

This clonotype was detected once. The chain is built from TRBV4-2 and TRBJ2-1, with 7 bases fitting TRBD1. The germline gives CDR1 LGHNA, CDR2 YNFKEQ. Trimming at V came to 2 bases and at J to 9 bases, leaving 16 bases not matched to a gene. This CDR3 has 17 residues. The CDR3 region is CASSQWTGLSTEGEQFF. The CDR3 nucleotides are TGTGCCAGCAGCCAATGGACAGGCCTCTCTACTGAGGGTGAGCAGTTCTTC.

V is TRBV7-3 and J is TRBJ2-7, with 8 bases lining up with TRBD2. The CDR3 length is 15 residues. J was trimmed by 4 bases and V by 2 bases; bases with no gene match: 7. The germline gives CDR1 SGHTA, CDR2 FQGTGA. The CDR3 loop reads CASSLWGSGAYEQYF. The DNA for the CDR3 is TGTGCCAGCAGCTTATGGGGTAGCGGGGCGTACGAGCAGTACTTC.

The chain combines TRBV24-1 with TRBJ2-2; D not resolved. The CDR3 runs to 11 residues. Trimming removed 5 bases from V and 7 bases from J, with 4 bases in between. Germline CDR1 KGHDR, CDR2 SFDVKD. The CDR3 protein is CATSGYGELFF. The DNA for the CDR3 is TGTGCCACCAGTGGGTACGGGGAGCTGTTTTTT.

The rearrangement uses TRBV30 and TRBJ2-3, with D possibly being TRBD1 or TRBD2 (6 bases each). V was trimmed by 7 bases and J by 3 bases, leaving 17 bases between them. CDR3 length: 14 amino acids. The germline gives CDR1 GTSNPN, CDR2 SVGIG (reference sequence). In DNA, the CDR3 is TGTGCCTCACAAGGAGGAGGGGGGACAGATACGCAGTATTTT. It specifies CASQGGGGTDTQYF.

The chain couples TRBV9 to TRBJ2-1; D is ambiguous. Germline values: CDR1 SGDLS, CDR2 YYNGEE. The CDR3 extends over 15 amino acids. The ends were cut back, 0 bases at V and 9 bases at J, with 16 bases in the middle. CDR3 coding DNA: TGTGCCAGCAGCGTAGCCAGCCAATCTTTAAGTGAGCAGTTCTTC. It translates to CASSVASQSLSEQFF.

The chain has TRBV30 and TRBJ2-5, with 10 bases identical to TRBD2. The germline gives CDR1 GTSNPN, CDR2 SVGIG (reference sequence). J was trimmed by 0 bases and V by 1 base; bases with no gene match: 2. The CDR3 loop spans 15 amino acids. CDR3 region: CAWSAGTSDQETQYF. For the CDR3, the DNA is TGTGCCTGGAGTGCCGGGACTAGCGACCAAGAGACCCAGTACTTC.

This sequence joins TRBV7-2 and TRBJ2-4; TRBD2 is a possible D gene (6 bases). This CDR3 is 13 amino acids long. Trimming stripped 5 bases from V and 11 bases from J, with 16 bases between. In germline, CDR1 is SGHTA, CDR2 FQGNSA. The CDR3 DNA is TGTGCCAGCAGCCCCTCAGGTGGCGGGGTTCAGTACTTC. Its translation: CASSPSGGGVQYF.

V is TRBV12-3 or TRBV12-4 and J is TRBJ2-7, with 7 bases matching TRBD1. CDR3 length: 14 residues. Unmatched junction bases numbered 5, after V lost 4 bases and J lost 2 bases. This chain's CDR3 is CASSSGQNAYEQYF. DNA for the CDR3: TGTGCCAGCAGTTCGGGACAGAACGCCTACGAGCAGTACTTC.

The CDR3 DNA reads as TGTGCCACCAGTGGACGAGCGGGGGGTCAAGAGACCCAGTACTTC. Protein sequence: CATSGRAGGQETQYF. The chain couples TRBV24-1 to TRBJ2-5; TRBD2 matches 9 bases. Germline loops: CDR1 KGHDR, CDR2 SFDVKD. The V segment lost 5 bases and the J segment 2 bases; nucleotides outside the gene matches: 5. The CDR3 spans 15 residues.

A few counts support this clonotype. This chain connects TRBV3-1 to TRBJ1-1, with unresolved D. Germline V gene sequence: CDR1 LGHDT, CDR2 YNNKEL (reference sequence). Trimming pared 1 base from V and 6 bases from J, leaving 12 bases between. This CDR3 spans 14 amino acids. The CDR3 is CASSQGSVRAEAFF. DNA for the CDR3: TGTGCCAGCAGCCAAGGGTCTGTTCGCGCTGAAGCTTTCTTT.

The V gene is TRBV29-1, the J gene TRBJ1-1; 7 bases match TRBD1. Germline V lookup: CDR1 SQVTM, CDR2 ANQGSEA. Trimming at V came to 7 bases and at J to 3 bases, leaving 8 bases not matched to a gene. This CDR3 has 13 residues. CDR3 sequence reads: CSAMTGRDTEAFF. Written as DNA, the CDR3 is TGCAGCGCGATGACAGGGAGGGACACTGAAGCTTTCTTT.